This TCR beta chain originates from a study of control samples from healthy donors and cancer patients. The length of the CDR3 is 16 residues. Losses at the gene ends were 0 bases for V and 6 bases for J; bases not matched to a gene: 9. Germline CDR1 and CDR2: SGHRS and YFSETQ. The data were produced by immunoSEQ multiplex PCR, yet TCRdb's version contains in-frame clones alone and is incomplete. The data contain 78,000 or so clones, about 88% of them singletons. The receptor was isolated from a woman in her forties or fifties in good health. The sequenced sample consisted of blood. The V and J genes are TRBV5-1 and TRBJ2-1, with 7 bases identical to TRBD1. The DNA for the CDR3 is TGCGCCAGCAGCTTGGGAGGGGGCCTACGAGTCAATGAGCAGTTCTTC. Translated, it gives CASSLGGGLRVNEQFF.